The 12 T cell receptor beta chains reported below all come from one sample, sequenced in a study of blood T cell repertoires in COVID-19. Clones were read by immunoSEQ multiplex PCR, and TCRdb kept only the in-frame ones, dropping some. The table includes 35,000 to 50,000 clones, around 90% detected once. Material: peripheral blood. The origin of the receptors is an elderly woman with active COVID-19.

The genes are TRBV6-5 and TRBJ2-6; D is possibly TRBD2 (5 bases). This CDR3 has 14 amino acids. Trimming took 8 bases from V and 2 from J, leaving 10 bases between them. CDR1 and CDR2 (germline): MNHEY, SVGAGI. The CDR3 is CASHRGTGANVLTF. The CDR3 bases are TGTGCCAGCCACCGAGGGACTGGGGCCAACGTCCTGACTTTC.

The chain couples TRBV5-1 to TRBJ1-6, with no clear D. This CDR3 spans 14 amino acids. Trimming pared 1 base from V and 13 bases from J, leaving 15 bases between. Germline V gene sequence: CDR1 SGHRS, CDR2 YFSETQ. As DNA, the CDR3 is TGCGCCAGCAGCTTGATGGGTCAGAAGGAGCCCCTCCACTTT. This gives the protein CASSLMGQKEPLHF.

V gene TRBV14 combines with J gene TRBJ1-1, with D possibly TRBD1 on 6 matching bases. CDR1 SGHDN and CDR2 FVKESK come from the germline V gene. The CDR3 is 15 amino acids. V dropped 0 bases and J dropped 7 bases, with 15 bases sitting between them. The chain's CDR3 is CASSQEVGGRYEAFF. CDR3 sequence (DNA): TGTGCCAGCAGCCAAGAGGTTGGGGGCAGGTATGAAGCTTTCTTT. The complete variable domain, with remaining parts taken from reference TRBV14 and TRBJ1-1, reads EAGVTQFPSHSVIEKGQTVTLRCDPISGHDNLYWYRRVMGKEIKFLLHFVKESKQDESGMPNNRFLAERTGGTYSTLKVQPAELEDSGVYFCASSQEVGGRYEAFFGQGTRLTVV.

The DNA for the CDR3 is TGTGCCAGCAGTGACGTAGGACAGATGGTGCAGTTCTTC. It yields the protein CASSDVGQMVQFF. The J gene is TRBJ2-1, the V gene TRBV2; D perhaps matches TRBD1 (6 bases). The V gene's germline CDR1 is SNHLY and CDR2 FYNNEI. The CDR3 has 13 amino acids. Trimming took off 3 bases at V and 12 bases at J, with 15 bases between the two ends.

This clone was seen once. The CDR3 DNA sequence: TGTGCCAGTGGACAGGGGCTCTCCTACGAGCAGTACTTC. Amino acids: CASGQGLSYEQYF. The V gene is TRBV28, the J gene TRBJ2-7; TRBD1 agrees at 9 bases. The ends lost 9 bases at V and 0 bases at J; junction bases unmatched: 3. Germline V gene lookup returns CDR1 MDHEN and CDR2 SYDVKM. This CDR3 region has 13 residues. The variable domain in full, with the rest retrieved from reference TRBV28 and TRBJ2-7, is DVKVTQSSRYLVKRTGEKVFLECVQDMDHENMFWYRQDPGLGLRLIYFSYDVKMKEKGDIPEGYSVSREKKERFSLILESASTNQTSMYLCASGQGLSYEQYFGPGTRLTVT.

The J gene is TRBJ1-4, the V gene TRBV5-1; 10 nucleotides line up with TRBD1. The CDR3 spans 16 residues. V lost 3 bases, J lost 2 bases, and 4 bases stayed unmatched. Germline CDR1 is SGHRS and CDR2 is YFSETQ. CDR3 in DNA: TGCGCCAGCAGCTCCGGACAGGGGGGGACTAATGAAAAACTGTTTTTT. Translation: CASSSGQGGTNEKLFF.

The rearrangement links TRBV18 to TRBJ1-5; the D gene is possibly TRBD1 (5 bases). Trimming cost V 4 bases and J 3 bases, with 7 bases left between them. The CDR3 sequence is 13 residues long. Germline CDR1 reads KGHSH; CDR2 reads LQKENI. CDR3 in amino acids: CASSRGNNQPQHF. The CDR3 DNA reads as TGTGCCAGCTCACGGGGCAACAATCAGCCCCAGCATTTT.

The V and J genes are TRBV6-1 and TRBJ2-2, with TRBD1 matching over 10 bases. The CDR3 contains 15 residues. The V gene's germline CDR1 is MNHNS and CDR2 SASEGT. J gave up 7 bases and V 0 bases, and 2 bases lay outside the gene matches. The CDR3 protein is CASSEAGQGLGELFF. CDR3 coding DNA: TGTGCCAGCAGTGAAGCGGGACAGGGGCTCGGGGAGCTGTTTTTT.

The chain has TRBV2 and TRBJ1-6; 11 bases line up with TRBD1. The CDR3 contains 18 residues. Germline V lookup: CDR1 SNHLY, CDR2 FYNNEI. V was clipped by 4 bases and J by 8 bases; unmatched bases: 13. The CDR3 DNA sequence: TGTGCCAGCAGTGTACGGGACAGGGGGTCCCAAGGTGATTCACCCCTCCACTTT. It yields the protein CASSVRDRGSQGDSPLHF.

The chain carries TRBV13 and TRBJ2-1; D is perhaps TRBD1 (5 bases). There are 12 residues in the CDR3. Trimming stripped 2 bases from V and 10 bases from J, with 9 bases between. The germline CDR1 and CDR2 sequences are PRHDT and FYEKMQ (reference sequence). The CDR3 DNA reads as TGTGCCAGCAGCTTAAGGTACAGGGAGCAGTTCTTC. Amino acids: CASSLRYREQFF.

This chain joins TRBV7-9 and TRBJ2-3, with TRBD1 matching over 9 bases. In germline, CDR1 is SEHNR, CDR2 FQNEAQ (reference sequence). The CDR3 contains 14 residues. V lost 5 bases to trimming and J lost 4 bases; unmatched junction nucleotides: 4. CDR3 DNA sequence: TGTGCCAGCAGCATGGACAGGGGAGCAGATACGCAGTATTTT. This encodes CASSMDRGADTQYF.

V and J are TRBV5-4 and TRBJ1-6; no firm D call. V was clipped by 4 bases and J by 8 bases, with 16 bases between them. This CDR3 spans 15 amino acids. Germline CDR1 is SGHNT and CDR2 is YYREEE (reference sequence). The CDR3: CASSLVGDRHSPLHF. CDR3 DNA sequence: TGTGCCAGCAGCCTTGTCGGGGATCGGCATTCACCCCTCCACTTT.